Sequencing of this T cell receptor beta chain was carried out in a study of blood T cell repertoires in COVID-19. In the study overall: Sample material is recorded as cDNA or gDNA derived from T cells, B-cell-depleted T cells, or PBMCs.

Per the original methods: Cell counts per sample came from amplifying reference gene primers. Assay used: immunoSEQ multiplex PCR; TCRdb lists only in-frame clones, some missing. That table furnishes V, J and clone size, whereas the DNA furnished D and trimming. The sample contains 140,000 or so clones, over 75% of which appear only once. The junction had 6 bases not matched to a gene; V was cut back by 6 bases and J by 1 base. The V gene's germline CDR1 is MDHEN and CDR2 SYDVKM. CDR3 size: 15 residues. This clonotype was obtained from a man aged 45 to 65 with acute or convalescent COVID-19. Sequenced material: peripheral blood. The chain recombines TRBV28 with TRBJ1-5, with 7 bases aligning to TRBD1. DNA of the CDR3: TGTGCCAGCAGCCCCAGGGGGAAGAGCAATCAGCCCCAGCATTTT. This gives the protein CASSPRGKSNQPQHF.